One and the same sample provided the 9 T cell receptor beta chains below, sequenced in a study of T cell responses to AZD1222 COVID-19 vaccine. The protocol was immunoSEQ multiplex PCR, while the TCRdb copy is restricted to in-frame clones and leaves out a portion. The table shows roughly 120,000 clones, with roughly 88% occurring only once. Here the sequenced sample was peripheral blood, taken on day 0 of AZD1222 vaccination. All receptors derive from an adult in good health.

The chain joins TRBV3-1 (or the pseudogene TRBV3-2) to TRBJ2-7; D is undetermined. V dropped 6 bases and J dropped 3 bases, with 18 bases sitting between them. The CDR3 sequence is 15 residues long. Germline assignment: CDR1 LGHDT and CDR2 YNNKEL (reference sequence). DNA for the CDR3: TGTGCCAGCAGACAAACAACTTCCAGAGGCTACGAGCAGTACTTC. Its protein product is CASRQTTSRGYEQYF.

Here the CDR3 reads CASSEQGNVFYGYTF. CDR3 sequence (DNA): TGTGCCAGTAGTGAACAGGGGAACGTGTTCTATGGCTACACCTTC. J is TRBJ1-2 and V is TRBV19; TRBD1 agrees at 7 bases. CDR1 and CDR2 (germline): LNHDA, SQIVND (reference sequence). The CDR3 sequence is 15 residues long. With V trimmed by 5 bases and J by 4 bases, 10 bases remained unmatched.

The CDR3 nucleotides read TGTGCCAGCAGCTTGGGAGATTCTGGGGCCAACGTCCTGACTTTC. Translation gives CASSLGDSGANVLTF. This chain connects TRBV5-4 to TRBJ2-6; no definite D call. Germline CDR1 SGHNT, CDR2 YYREEE (reference sequence). The CDR3 runs to 15 residues. V was clipped by 0 bases and J by 1 base, with 5 bases between them.

This clone showed up just once. The CDR3 DNA reads TGTGCCAGCAGCTCCCTCAAATGGACAGGGACGACCGGGGAGCTGTTTTTT. Translated: CASSSLKWTGTTGELFF. The chain employs TRBV2 and TRBJ2-2; 8 nucleotides line up with TRBD1. The CDR3 is made up of 17 amino acids. V lost 6 bases to trimming and J lost 5 bases; unmatched junction nucleotides: 14. Germline loops: CDR1 SNHLY, CDR2 FYNNEI.

This sequence joins TRBV5-1 and TRBJ2-7; TRBD2 aligns across 10 bases. The CDR3 is made up of 14 amino acids. V lost 3 bases, J lost 4 bases, and 4 bases stayed unmatched. The germline gives CDR1 SGHRS, CDR2 YFSETQ. The DNA for the CDR3 is TGCGCCAGCAGCTCCTCTAGCGGGGGATACGAGCAGTACTTC. Its protein is CASSSSSGGYEQYF.

This chain uses TRBV15 with TRBJ2-3, with 7 bases matching TRBD1. Germline values: CDR1 LNHNV, CDR2 YYDKDF (reference sequence). V lost 2 bases, J lost 3 bases, and 14 bases stayed unmatched. The CDR3 consists of 18 residues. The CDR3 spells CATSRPRGTGERTDTQYF. In DNA, the CDR3 is TGTGCCACCAGCAGACCCCGAGGCACAGGGGAAAGAACAGATACGCAGTATTTT.

V gene TRBV2 combines with J gene TRBJ2-7; possible D gene TRBD2, 5 bases. Germline V gene data show CDR1 as SNHLY and CDR2 as FYNNEI. Trimming removed 5 bases at V and 3 bases at J, with 11 bases between. The CDR3 covers 13 residues. CDR3 DNA: TGTGCCAGCAGTACCGGGATTTACTACGAGCAGTACTTC. It specifies CASSTGIYYEQYF.

The chain links TRBV5-1 to TRBJ2-7; TRBD2 agrees at 13 bases. CDR1 SGHRS and CDR2 YFSETQ come from the germline V gene. The V and J ends lost 4 bases and 4 bases, in that order; junction bases with no gene match: 5. The CDR3 is 15 amino acids. This chain's CDR3 is CASSTGLAGDYEQYF. CDR3 bases: TGCGCCAGCAGCACAGGACTAGCGGGGGATTACGAGCAGTACTTC.

As concerns this clone: The junction does not match germline at one end; this may be a read error. The chain joins TRBV7-7 to TRBJ2-7, with TRBD1 matching over 7 bases. CDR1 SSHAT and CDR2 FNYEAQ come from the germline V gene (reference sequence). There are 15 residues in the CDR3. The CDR3 loop is CASSLDRDSSYEQYF. The CDR3, as DNA: TGTGCTAGCAGCTTAGACAGGGATTCCTCTTACGAGCAGTACTTC.